This T cell receptor (beta chain) was captured by sequencing in a study of OX40 agonist ivuxolimab in advanced cancers. Study background: The drug used for patients, ivuxolimab, was an agonistic anti-OX40 (CD134) antibody.

The V end was cut by 5 bases, the J end by 1 base, with 14 bases between. Germline lookup yields CDR1 SGHVS and CDR2 FQNEAQ. The CDR3 has 15 residues. Data came from immunoSEQ multiplex PCR; TCRdb stores just in-frame clones and leaves some out. The data show approximately 90,000 clones, over 85% seen once. Exclusion of a patient followed from autoimmune disease history or systemic immunosuppression. Samples of blood were obtained at baseline, on cycle 4 day 1, and on cycle 7 day 1. This receptor was obtained from an adult with an advanced solid tumor such as melanoma, head and neck, liver or kidney cancer. This chain links TRBV7-8 with TRBJ2-5; D ambiguous. The sample consisted of CD4+ or CD8+ T cells sorted from blood, taken in a trial of the OX40 agonist ivuxolimab. CDR3 region: CASSPLGRIQETQYF. CDR3 nucleotide sequence: TGTGCCAGCAGCCCCTTAGGGCGGATCCAAGAGACCCAGTACTTC.